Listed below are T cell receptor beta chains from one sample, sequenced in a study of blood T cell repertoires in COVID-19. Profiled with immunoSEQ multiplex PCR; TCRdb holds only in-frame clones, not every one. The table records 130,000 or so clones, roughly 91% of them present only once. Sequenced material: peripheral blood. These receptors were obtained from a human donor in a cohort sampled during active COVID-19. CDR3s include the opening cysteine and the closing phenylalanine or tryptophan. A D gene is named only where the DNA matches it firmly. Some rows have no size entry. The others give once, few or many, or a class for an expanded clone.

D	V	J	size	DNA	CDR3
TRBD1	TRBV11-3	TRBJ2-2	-	TGTGCCAGCAGCGTCCCGGACAGGGTTTGCACCGGGGAGCTGTTTTTT	CASSVPDRVCTGELFF
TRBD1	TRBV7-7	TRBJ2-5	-	TGTGCTAGCAGCCCTACAGGGACAGGGGTTGTAGAGACCCAGTACTTC	CASSPTGTGVVETQYF
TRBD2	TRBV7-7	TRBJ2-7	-	TGTGCTAGCAGCGGGGAAGGGACTACGGGCCACGAGCAGTACTTC	CASSGEGTTGHEQYF
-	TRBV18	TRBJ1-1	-	TGTGCCAGCTCACCGAGATCCATCGGGGTGAACACTGAAGCTTTCTTT	CASSPRSIGVNTEAFF
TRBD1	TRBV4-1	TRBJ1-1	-	TGCGCCAGCAGCCACTGGACAGGTGGGGATGAAGCTTTCTTT	CASSHWTGGDEAFF
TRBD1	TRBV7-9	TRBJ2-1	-	TGTGCCAGCAGCCAGGGGGCTTCTCCAATCGATGAGCAGTTCTTC	CASSQGASPIDEQFF
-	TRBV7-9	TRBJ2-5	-	TGTGCCAGCAGCCGTACCGGGACTCAAGAGACCCAGTACTTC	CASSRTGTQETQYF
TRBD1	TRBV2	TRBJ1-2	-	TGTGCCAGCAGTGGAAGGACAGGGAATCCTTCCTATGGCTACACCTTC	CASSGRTGNPSYGYTF
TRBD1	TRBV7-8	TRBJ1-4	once	TGTGCCAGCAGCTTAGGCCCCTCACCGGGGACAGGGGTTGAAAAACTGTTTTTT	CASSLGPSPGTGVEKLFF
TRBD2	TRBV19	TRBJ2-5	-	TGTGCCAGTAGTATTAGCGGGGGGGCGAAGACCCAGTACTTC	CASSISGGAKTQYF
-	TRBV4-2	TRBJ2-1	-	TGTGCCAGCAGCCAAGAATTACAAACCTACAATGAGCAGTTCTTC	CASSQELQTYNEQFF
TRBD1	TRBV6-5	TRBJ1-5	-	TGTGCCAGCACAGACAGGGGGGGGTACGATCAGCCCCAGCATTTT	CASTDRGGYDQPQHF
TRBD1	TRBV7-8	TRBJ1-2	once	TGTGCCAGCAGCACCAGTGGACAGGTACCTCGCGTCAACTATGGCTACACCTTC	CASSTSGQVPRVNYGYTF
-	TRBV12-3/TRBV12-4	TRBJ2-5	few	TGTGCCAGCAGAGGGGACAACCAAGAGACCCAGTACTTC	CASRGDNQETQYF
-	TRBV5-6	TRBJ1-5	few	TGTGCCAGCAGCTTGGGAGAAAATCAGCCCCAGCATTTT	CASSLGENQPQHF
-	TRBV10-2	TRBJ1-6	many	TGCGCCAGCACCCTCGACACCAATAATTCACCCCTCCACTTT	CASTLDTNNSPLHF
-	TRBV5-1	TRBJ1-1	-	TGCGCCAGCAGCGGCCAGGGGCAGGGCACTGAAGCTTTCTTT	CASSGQGQGTEAFF
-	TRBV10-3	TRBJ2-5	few	TGTGCCATCAGTGAGTCGGGATACAGGGTGGAGACCCAGTACTTC	CAISESGYRVETQYF
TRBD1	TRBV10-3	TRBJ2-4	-	TGTGCCATCGGGACAGAGCTAGCCAAAAACATTCAGTACTTC	CAIGTELAKNIQYF
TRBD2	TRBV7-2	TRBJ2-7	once	TGTGCCAGTAAGAGCGGGGTCCATAACGAGCAGTACTTC	CASKSGVHNEQYF
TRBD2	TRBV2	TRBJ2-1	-	TGTGCCAGCAGGGAGGAGGGACTAGCATACAATGAGCAGTTCTTC	CASREEGLAYNEQFF